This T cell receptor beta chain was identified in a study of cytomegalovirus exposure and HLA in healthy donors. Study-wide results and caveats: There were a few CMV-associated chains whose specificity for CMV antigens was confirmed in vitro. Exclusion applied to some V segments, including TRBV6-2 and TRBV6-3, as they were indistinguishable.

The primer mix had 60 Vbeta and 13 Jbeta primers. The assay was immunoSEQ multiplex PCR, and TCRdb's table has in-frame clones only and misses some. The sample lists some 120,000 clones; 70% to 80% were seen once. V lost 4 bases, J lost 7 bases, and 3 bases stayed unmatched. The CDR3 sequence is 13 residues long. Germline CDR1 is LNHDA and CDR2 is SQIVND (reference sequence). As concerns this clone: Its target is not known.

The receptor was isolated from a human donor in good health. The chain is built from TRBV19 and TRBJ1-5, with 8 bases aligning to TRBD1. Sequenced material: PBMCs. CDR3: CASSTGGGQPQHF. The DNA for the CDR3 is TGTGCCAGTAGTACAGGGGGCGGACAGCCCCAGCATTTT.